Included here is one T cell receptor beta chain sequence, with context. The data belong to a study of T-cell memory formation after mild COVID-19. Study-level background: Clusters of TCRs were largely donor specific.

TCRdb redid the calling of the 5' RACE reads with MiXCR, one entry per CDR3 protein. The repertoire holds more than 150,000 distinct CDR3 sequences, with 20% to 25% as singletons. The ends lost 1 base at V and 2 bases at J; junction bases unmatched: 5. Looked up from germline, CDR1 is SEHNR and CDR2 is FQNEAQ (reference sequence). The CDR3 covers 16 residues. The genes are TRBV7-9 and TRBJ2-7; 10 nucleotides line up with TRBD2. Sequenced material: PBMCs or a T cell subset sorted from them (not recorded which). The receptor's source is an adult woman who had mild COVID-19 (a few samples of this study predate the infection). Cell type and time point are not known. CDR3 in amino acids: CASSLGSGLAAYEQYF. For the CDR3, the DNA is TGTGCCAGCAGCTTAGGGTCCGGACTAGCGGCCTACGAGCAGTACTTC.